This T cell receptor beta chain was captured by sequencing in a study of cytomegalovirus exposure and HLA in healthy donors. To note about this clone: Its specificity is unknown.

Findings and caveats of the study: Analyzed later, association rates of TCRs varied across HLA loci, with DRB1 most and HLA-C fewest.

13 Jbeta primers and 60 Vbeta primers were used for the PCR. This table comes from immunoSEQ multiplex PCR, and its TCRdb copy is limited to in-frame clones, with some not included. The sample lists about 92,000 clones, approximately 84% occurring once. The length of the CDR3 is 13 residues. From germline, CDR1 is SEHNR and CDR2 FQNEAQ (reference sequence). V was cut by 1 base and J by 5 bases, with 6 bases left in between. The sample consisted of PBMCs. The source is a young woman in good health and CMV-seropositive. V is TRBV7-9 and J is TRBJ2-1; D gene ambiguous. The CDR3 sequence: CASSLVLNNEQFF. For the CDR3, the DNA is TGTGCCAGCAGCTTAGTACTGAACAATGAGCAGTTCTTC.